Sequencing of this T cell receptor beta chain was carried out in a study of CD8+ T cells in alopecia areata. Study information: Treated patients received severity scores based on the percentage of scalp area affected.

The V end was cut by 0 bases, the J end by 7 bases, with 8 bases between. In germline, CDR1 is SGHRS, CDR2 YFSETQ. The CDR3 consists of 14 residues. RNA, once extracted, was reverse transcribed into cDNA for use as the sequencing template. Sequencing was performed with immunoSEQ multiplex PCR; in TCRdb, only in-frame clones are kept and a portion is missing. This sample has under 300,000 clones, with approximately 60% found just once. This clone was seen only a few times. Documented treatment: oral pan-JAK inhibitor, 5-10 mg twice daily. Those with alopecia areata gave lesional scalp punch biopsies and peripheral blood.

This sequence was found in a human donor with alopecia areata. The sequences come from CD4+ T cells sorted from blood, collected around week 53, from a patient treated with tofacitinib. This sequence joins TRBV5-1 and TRBJ1-6; D unresolved. CDR3 in amino acids: CASSLGEENSPLHF. Written as DNA, the CDR3 is TGCGCCAGCAGCTTGGGGGAAGAGAATTCACCCCTCCACTTT.